These 15 T cell receptor beta chains share one sample of origin, sequenced in a study of Graves' ophthalmopathy and Graves' hyperthyroidism. As the template, RNA transcripts were used to amplify TCR beta CDR3 regions. An initial RT-PCR round employing HTBI primers preceded a second-round multiplex PCR. TCRdb itself ran the multiplex PCR reads through MiXCR, one entry per CDR3 protein. The sample carries about 400,000 distinct CDR3 sequences, roughly 15% recorded once. Sequencing was carried out using peripheral blood. The receptors shown here come from a woman aged 18 to 35 with stable Graves' hyperthyroidism.

This clonotype has a count of ten or more. The chain links TRBV28 to TRBJ1-2; 8 positions agree with TRBD1. In germline, CDR1 is MDHEN, CDR2 SYDVKM. The CDR3 consists of 15 residues. The V segment lost 6 bases and the J segment 4 bases; nucleotides outside the gene matches: 10. The CDR3, as DNA: TGTGCCAGCAGCTCCAGTCAGGGGGCGGGCTATGGCTACACCTTC. Its protein is CASSSSQGAGYGYTF.

This clonotype came up many times. The chain combines TRBV12-3 or TRBV12-4 with TRBJ1-2; 8 bases agree with TRBD1. The CDR3 has 13 amino acids. The V and J ends lost 6 bases and 7 bases, in that order; junction bases with no gene match: 7. In nucleotides, the CDR3 is TGTGCCAGCAGCTATAGGACAGGGCCTGGCTACACCTTC. Encoded protein: CASSYRTGPGYTF.

This clonotype was seen many times. V is TRBV20-1 and J is TRBJ2-7; 9 nucleotides agree with TRBD2. V lost 6 bases to trimming and J lost 0 bases; unmatched junction nucleotides: 12. Germline-derived CDR1 and CDR2 are DFQATT and SNEGSKA (reference sequence). There are 16 residues in the CDR3. Here the CDR3 reads CSADAAGGKGSYEQYF. DNA of the CDR3: TGCAGTGCAGATGCGGCGGGGGGGAAGGGCTCCTACGAGCAGTACTTC.

This clonotype was observed a single time. Here the CDR3 DNA reads TGTGCCTGGAGTGTAGGGGACGTGGGTTTCTTT. It is translated as CAWSVGDVGFF. The chain couples TRBV30 to TRBJ1-1, with a weak D call TRBD1 (5 bases). The CDR3 loop spans 11 amino acids. Germline V gene lookup returns CDR1 GTSNPN and CDR2 SVGIG (reference sequence). V lost 0 bases to trimming and J lost 13 bases, with 12 bases between them. Supplemented by reference TRBV30 and TRBJ1-1, the full variable domain reads SQTIHQWPATLVQPVGSPLSLECTVEGTSNPNLYWYRQAAGRGLQLLFYSVGIGQISSEVPQNLSASRPQDRQFILSSKKLLLSDSGFYLCAWSVGDVGFFGQGTRLTVV.

This chain joins TRBV30 and TRBJ2-2; the match to TRBD2 covers 14 bases. Germline lookup yields CDR1 GTSNPN and CDR2 SVGIG (reference sequence). The CDR3 sequence is 15 residues long. J gave up 6 bases and V 1 base, and 1 base lay outside the gene matches. The chain's CDR3 is CAWSGLAGGPGELFF. The CDR3 region has the DNA TGTGCCTGGAGTGGACTAGCGGGGGGGCCCGGGGAGCTGTTTTTT.

This clonotype appeared many times. V and J are TRBV5-1 and TRBJ1-1, with TRBD1 identical over 8 bases. Germline V CDR1 and CDR2: SGHRS, YFSETQ. The CDR3 consists of 16 residues. V dropped 2 bases and J dropped 0; count of bases not matched to a gene: 6. CDR3 loop: CASSLQGVSVNTEAFF. DNA for the CDR3: TGCGCCAGCAGCTTACAGGGGGTTTCGGTGAACACTGAAGCTTTCTTT.

The sample holds many counts of this clonotype. This rearrangement joins TRBV6-2 or TRBV6-3 to TRBJ1-1; the D is unclear. V shed 5 bases and J shed 0 bases, with 7 bases lying between them. The CDR3 is 13 amino acids. CDR1 MNHEY and CDR2 SVGEGT come from the germline V gene. The CDR3 nucleotides are TGTGCCAGCAGTCCAGTATTGAACACTGAAGCTTTCTTT. Protein: CASSPVLNTEAFF.

This clonotype has ten or more counts. The rearrangement links TRBV6-2 or TRBV6-3 to TRBJ1-5; D is perhaps TRBD1 (6 bases). CDR1 is MNHEY, CDR2 SVGEGT, per germline. V lost 2 bases, J lost 1 base, and 15 bases lay in between. The CDR3 sequence is 17 residues long. The CDR3 coding sequence is TGTGCCAGCAGTTACGAGGGGGGGGCACGAAGCAATCAGCCCCAGCATTTT. It encodes CASSYEGGARSNQPQHF.

This sequence joins TRBV20-1 and TRBJ1-2, with a weak D call TRBD1 (6 bases). Trimming took off 7 bases at V and 1 base at J, with 19 bases between the two ends. The CDR3 has 15 amino acids. The V gene's germline CDR1 is DFQATT and CDR2 SNEGSKA (reference sequence). The CDR3 here is CSVPYGGALNYGYTF. CDR3 nucleotide sequence: TGCAGTGTTCCCTACGGGGGGGCACTTAACTATGGCTACACCTTC.

The table lists this clonotype with many counts. The rearrangement joins TRBV19 to TRBJ2-7; 8 bases match TRBD1. CDR3 length: 17 amino acids. CDR1 and CDR2 (germline): LNHDA, SQIVND (reference sequence). J was trimmed by 0 bases and V by 1 base; bases with no gene match: 8. The CDR3 DNA reads TGTGCCAGTAGTATAGGGGCTCGGACAGGGCTCTCCTACGAGCAGTACTTC. This codes for CASSIGARTGLSYEQYF.

This clonotype occurred a few times. J is TRBJ2-7 and V is TRBV5-4, with 8 bases identical to TRBD2. The V gene's germline CDR1 is SGHNT and CDR2 YYREEE (reference sequence). The CDR3 runs to 19 residues. V shed 1 base and J 6 bases; nucleotides not matched to a gene: 21. This chain's CDR3 is CASSLNPAGGGNLLREQYF. CDR3 in DNA: TGTGCCAGCAGCTTGAACCCTGCGGGAGGAGGGAATCTCTTACGCGAGCAGTACTTC.

This clonotype has a count of ten or more. V usage is TRBV3-1 and J usage is TRBJ1-2; 10 nucleotides align to TRBD1. The trim removed 0 bases at V and 7 bases at J, leaving 2 bases unmatched. Germline V lookup: CDR1 LGHDT, CDR2 YNNKEL (reference sequence). This CDR3 has 14 amino acids. CDR3 loop: CASSQETGGVGYTF. The CDR3 nucleotides read TGTGCCAGCAGCCAAGAGACAGGGGGCGTTGGCTACACCTTC.

This clonotype was counted ten times or more. The chain is built from TRBV28 and TRBJ1-1, with unresolved D. The CDR3 loop spans 11 amino acids. Trimming cost V 6 bases and J 3 bases, with 5 bases left between them. CDR1 and CDR2 (germline): MDHEN, SYDVKM. The CDR3 region is CASRRYTEAFF. In nucleotides, the CDR3 is TGTGCCAGCAGGCGGTACACTGAAGCTTTCTTT.

This clonotype was found a few times. The rearrangement links TRBV18 to TRBJ1-1, with 8 positions matching TRBD1. Germline loops: CDR1 KGHSH, CDR2 LQKENI. The length of the CDR3 is 16 residues. V lost 4 bases to trimming and J lost 0 bases; unmatched junction nucleotides: 7. CDR3: CASSLGTGLMNTEAFF. CDR3 in DNA: TGTGCCAGCTCACTGGGGACAGGCCTCATGAACACTGAAGCTTTCTTT.

This clonotype was observed a handful of times. A much larger clonotype is one base distant, so this may be a read error. CDR3 in amino acids: CATSAQRNTGELCF. The DNA of the CDR3 is TGTGCCACCAGTGCTCAGAGGAACACCGGGGAGCTGTGTTTT. The chain has TRBV24-1 and TRBJ2-2, with a possible D match to TRBD2 (5 bases). The CDR3 length is 14 residues. Per germline, CDR1 KGHDR and CDR2 SFDVKD.